The 21 T cell receptor beta chains below come from one sample, sequenced in a study of blood T cell repertoires in COVID-19. The assay was immunoSEQ multiplex PCR, and TCRdb's table has in-frame clones only and misses some. Among approximately 250,000 clones listed, 85% to 95% were seen once. Sequenced material: peripheral blood. Receptor source: a young man with COVID-19, enrolled during active disease.

The rearrangement joins TRBV3-1 (or the pseudogene TRBV3-2) to TRBJ2-4; D remains unclear. The ends were cut back, 0 bases at V and 5 bases at J, with 11 bases in the middle. CDR1 and CDR2 (germline): LGHDT, YNNKEL (reference sequence). This CDR3 region has 15 residues. In nucleotides, the CDR3 is TGTGCCAGCAGCCAAGATAGAATGAACCAAAACATTCAGTACTTC. The encoded protein is CASSQDRMNQNIQYF.

CDR3 bases: TGTGCCATCAGTGAATTCAGGGAGAACACTGAAGCTTTCTTT. Its translation: CAISEFRENTEAFF. The rearrangement links TRBV10-3 to TRBJ1-1; D might be TRBD1 (5 bases). Germline values: CDR1 ENHRY, CDR2 SYGVKD. Trimming took 3 bases from V and 1 from J, leaving 9 bases between them. The CDR3 runs to 14 residues.

The chain joins TRBV9 to TRBJ2-7; D not certain. The CDR3 extends over 16 amino acids. V was shortened by 3 bases and J by 0 bases, with 16 bases between the two germline ends. Looked up from germline, CDR1 is SGDLS and CDR2 is YYNGEE. The chain's CDR3 is CASSAPRSTYSYEQYF. CDR3 coding DNA: TGTGCCAGCAGCGCCCCCAGATCGACTTACTCCTACGAGCAGTACTTC.

The J gene is TRBJ2-1, the V gene TRBV11-2; possible D gene TRBD2, 7 bases. This CDR3 contains 15 residues. Germline V gene lookup returns CDR1 SGHAT and CDR2 FQNNGV. Deletions cut 1 base from V and 3 bases from J, with 10 bases between. The CDR3 loop reads CASSLAGGRYNEQFF. CDR3 DNA sequence: TGTGCCAGCAGCTTAGCGGGGGGCCGCTACAATGAGCAGTTCTTC.

The chain has TRBV6-5 and TRBJ1-6; 7 bases are shared with TRBD1. V lost 4 bases to trimming and J lost 7 bases; unmatched junction nucleotides: 4. Germline values: CDR1 MNHEY, CDR2 SVGAGI. This CDR3 is 14 amino acids long. CDR3 sequence (DNA): TGTGCCAGCAGTTCGGACAGGTTAAATTCACCCCTCCACTTT. Residues: CASSSDRLNSPLHF.

V and J are TRBV5-1 and TRBJ2-1, with TRBD2 identical over 10 bases. CDR1 is SGHRS, CDR2 YFSETQ, per germline. The V gene end was trimmed by 1 base and the J gene end by 4 bases; junction bases not matched to a gene: 2. The CDR3 runs to 15 residues. The CDR3 bases are TGCGCCAGCAGCTTGAGCGGGGGGGCATACAATGAGCAGTTCTTC. Protein sequence: CASSLSGGAYNEQFF.

The chain links TRBV5-1 to TRBJ1-2; 9 nucleotides agree with TRBD1. Germline loops: CDR1 SGHRS, CDR2 YFSETQ. The CDR3 is 13 residues long. V trimming: 3 bases; J trimming: 6 bases; junction bases outside the gene matches: 3. The CDR3 coding sequence is TGCGCCAGCAGCTCCGGGACAGGGAATGGCTACACCTTC. It encodes CASSSGTGNGYTF.

Comments on this clone: At one of its ends the junction is not consistent with the germline gene, which may arise from a read error. The J gene is TRBJ2-5, the V gene TRBV2, with 10 bases that match TRBD2. This CDR3 spans 14 amino acids. Germline-derived CDR1 and CDR2 are SNHLY and FYNNEI. The CDR3, as DNA: TGTGCCAGCAGCGAAGCGGGGGGGCTAGAGACCCAGTACTTC. Encoded protein: CASSEAGGLETQYF. Using reference TRBV2 and TRBJ2-5 for the parts outside the CDR3, the full variable domain is EPEVTQTPSHQVTQMGQEVILRCVPISNHLYFYWYRQILGQKVEFLVSFYNNEISEKSEIFDDQFSVERPDGSNFTLKIRSTKLEDSAMYFCASSEAGGLETQYFGPGTRLLVL.

This chain links TRBV2 with TRBJ2-1; 13 bases match TRBD2. The ends lost 6 bases at V and 5 bases at J; junction bases unmatched: 4. This CDR3 is built from 15 residues. The germline V gene has CDR1 SNHLY and CDR2 FYNNEI. This CDR3 is CASRLLAGGNNEQFF. Written as DNA, the CDR3 is TGTGCCAGCAGATTACTAGCGGGGGGGAACAATGAGCAGTTCTTC.

V is TRBV6-5 and J is TRBJ2-7, with D tentatively TRBD1 (6 bases). CDR3 length: 15 residues. V lost 8 bases and J lost 3, with 20 bases in between. CDR1 and CDR2 from the germline V gene are MNHEY and SVGAGI. CDR3 coding DNA: TGTGCCAGCTGTCAGGGGCAGGGCGCAAACTACGAGCAGTACTTC. This encodes CASCQGQGANYEQYF.

This chain connects TRBV25-1 to TRBJ2-2; the match to TRBD2 covers 8 bases. Germline loops: CDR1 MGHDK, CDR2 SYGVNS. V lost 8 bases, J lost 3 bases, and 11 bases stayed unmatched. The CDR3 runs 16 residues. The CDR3 sequence: CASSDEAGGYTGELFF. Here the CDR3 DNA reads TGTGCCAGCTCCGACGAGGCGGGGGGTTACACCGGGGAGCTGTTTTTT.

The V gene is TRBV5-1, the J gene TRBJ2-7; 8 positions agree with TRBD1. The CDR3 covers 18 residues. Germline values: CDR1 SGHRS, CDR2 YFSETQ. J gave up 1 base and V 3 bases, and 15 bases lay outside the gene matches. Here the CDR3 reads CASSSLASGTGYSYEQYF. CDR3 DNA: TGCGCCAGCAGCTCCCTCGCCTCCGGGACAGGATATTCCTACGAGCAGTACTTC.

This clone was found a few times. The chain couples TRBV7-3 to TRBJ1-2; perhaps TRBD1 as D (5 bases). The CDR3 contains 14 residues. Germline V gives CDR1 SGHTA, CDR2 FQGTGA. Trimming took 5 bases from V and 2 from J, leaving 12 bases between them. CDR3 DNA: TGTGCCAGCAGCCCTGGGGGGTCCAACTATGGCTACACCTTC. Residues: CASSPGGSNYGYTF. Variable domain in full (rest from reference TRBV7-3 and TRBJ1-2): GAGVSQTPSNKVTEKGKYVELRCDPISGHTALYWYRQSLGQGPEFLIYFQGTGAADDSGLPNDRFFAVRPEGSVSTLKIQRTERGDSAVYLCASSPGGSNYGYTFGSGTRLTVV.

This chain connects TRBV28 to TRBJ1-4, with D possibly being TRBD1 (6 bases). Per the germline V gene, CDR1 is MDHEN and CDR2 is SYDVKM. Trimming shortened V by 4 bases and J by 4 bases, and 10 bases separated the two germline ends. The CDR3 totals 14 residues. Here the CDR3 reads CASSYPDSNEKLFF. Written as DNA, the CDR3 is TGTGCCAGCAGTTACCCGGACAGTAATGAAAAACTGTTTTTT.

This clone was seen more than once but under ten times. J is TRBJ2-1 and V is TRBV20-1, with TRBD2 matching 7 bases. The CDR3 has 15 amino acids. CDR1 and CDR2 (germline): DFQATT, SNEGSKA (reference sequence). Trimming at V came to 3 bases and at J to 4 bases, leaving 9 bases not matched to a gene. DNA of the CDR3: TGCAGTGCTAGTATGGCGGGGGACCATTACAATGAGCAGTTCTTC. It translates to CSASMAGDHYNEQFF.

The genes are TRBV18 and TRBJ1-4; 9 nucleotides align to TRBD1. The germline CDR1 and CDR2 sequences are KGHSH and LQKENI. V trimming: 6 bases; J trimming: 3 bases; junction bases outside the gene matches: 8. The CDR3 covers 16 residues. The CDR3 region is CASSRTGDSANEKLFF. The CDR3 DNA follows: TGTGCCAGCTCCCGGACAGGGGATTCAGCTAATGAAAAACTGTTTTTT.

The chain joins TRBV15 to TRBJ2-2; 8 nucleotides agree with TRBD1. The CDR3 has 16 amino acids. V shed 3 bases and J 6 bases; nucleotides not matched to a gene: 9. Germline V gene lookup returns CDR1 LNHNV and CDR2 YYDKDF (reference sequence). Written as DNA, the CDR3 is TGTGCCACCAGCAGCCGAAGAGGGACAGGCTCCGGGGAGCTGTTTTTT. Translating gives CATSSRRGTGSGELFF. The whole variable domain, filled in from reference TRBV15 and TRBJ2-2, reads DAMVIQNPRYQVTQFGKPVTLSCSQTLNHNVMYWYQQKSSQAPKLLFHYYDKDFNNEADTPDNFQSRRPNTSFCFLDIRSPGLGDTAMYLCATSSRRGTGSGELFFGEGSRLTVL.

J is TRBJ2-7 and V is TRBV27; D might be TRBD1 (5 bases). V dropped 5 bases and J dropped 0 bases, with 14 bases sitting between them. The CDR3 contains 15 residues. Germline V lookup: CDR1 MNHEY, CDR2 SMNVEV (reference sequence). CDR3 bases: TGTGCCAGCAGTCCCGACAGAGAAATCTCCTACGAGCAGTACTTC. It is translated as CASSPDREISYEQYF.

This clone occurred once. The chain employs TRBV13 and TRBJ1-6; D is ambiguous. With 2 bases removed from V and 1 base from J, the gap between germline ends came to 12 bases. The CDR3 length is 17 residues. Germline V gene sequence: CDR1 PRHDT, CDR2 FYEKMQ (reference sequence). This chain's CDR3 is CASSLRLTDSYNSPLHF. As DNA, the CDR3 is TGTGCCAGCAGCTTAAGGTTAACAGATTCCTATAATTCACCCCTCCACTTT.

The CDR3 sequence: CASSVGSGMAQYF. The CDR3 nucleotides are TGCGCCAGCAGTGTTGGAAGCGGTATGGCCCAGTACTTC. The V and J genes are TRBV10-1 and TRBJ2-5; maybe TRBD2 (5 bases). Germline V lookup: CDR1 WNHNN, CDR2 SYGVQD (reference sequence). This CDR3 contains 13 residues. V gave up 4 bases and J gave up 9 bases, with 15 bases separating them.

The chain uses TRBV2 and TRBJ1-1, with D maybe TRBD1 (5 bases). CDR3 length: 16 amino acids. The V gene's germline CDR1 is SNHLY and CDR2 FYNNEI. Trimming left V 7 bases short and J 4 bases short, with 22 bases between. For the CDR3, the DNA is TGTGCCAGCACTTCAGAGGGTCCCTCGGGGGGCACTGAAGCTTTCTTT. Translating it yields CASTSEGPSGGTEAFF.